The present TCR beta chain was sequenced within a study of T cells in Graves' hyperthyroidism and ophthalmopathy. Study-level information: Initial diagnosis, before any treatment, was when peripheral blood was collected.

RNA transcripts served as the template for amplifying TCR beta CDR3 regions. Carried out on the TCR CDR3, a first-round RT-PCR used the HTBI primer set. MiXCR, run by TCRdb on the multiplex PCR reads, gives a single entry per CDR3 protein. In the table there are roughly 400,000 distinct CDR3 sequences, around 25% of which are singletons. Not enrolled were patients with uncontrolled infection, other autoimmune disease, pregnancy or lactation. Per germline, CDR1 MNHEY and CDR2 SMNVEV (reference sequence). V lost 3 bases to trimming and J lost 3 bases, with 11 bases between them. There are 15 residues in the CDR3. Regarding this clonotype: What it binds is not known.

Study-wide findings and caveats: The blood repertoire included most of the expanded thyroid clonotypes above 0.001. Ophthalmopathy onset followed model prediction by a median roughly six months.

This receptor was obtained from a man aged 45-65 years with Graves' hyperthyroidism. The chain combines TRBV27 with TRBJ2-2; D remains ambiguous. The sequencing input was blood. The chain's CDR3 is CASSFSSTYTGELFF. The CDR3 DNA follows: TGTGCCAGCAGTTTTTCGTCTACTTACACCGGGGAGCTGTTTTTT.